Given below is one T cell receptor beta chain in context. Its target is unknown. Clones were read by immunoSEQ multiplex PCR, and TCRdb kept only the in-frame ones, dropping some. In the table there are about 350,000 clones, around 90% of which are singletons. Treatment defined: around 19 received Ad26.COV2.S at low or high dose, single or two shots; 5 received placebo; per-sample allocation not given. The investigators took samples on day 63 after the first vaccine or placebo injection. These data belong to a study of Ad26.COV2.S vaccination and SARS-CoV-2 variants. The study, taken as a whole, reports: The TCR breadth and depth analyses may have understated or missed part of the total T cell responses. Similar non-spike TCR breadth was observed in recipients of vaccine and of placebo. Placebo recipients trailed vaccine recipients in spike-specific TCR breadth.

Germline V gene lookup returns CDR1 MNHNY and CDR2 SVGAGI (reference sequence). Trimming took 10 bases from V and 0 from J, leaving 18 bases between them. CDR3 length: 15 residues. This chain connects TRBV6-6 to TRBJ1-1, with D unresolved. Sequencing used peripheral blood, obtained in a trial of Ad26.COV2.S vaccine versus placebo. This TCR came from a person aged 18-60 years who received the Ad26.COV2.S COVID-19 vaccine or a placebo. CDR3 in DNA: TGTGCCACCCTATTTTCCACAAACATGAACACTGAAGCTTTCTTT. Amino acid sequence: CATLFSTNMNTEAFF.